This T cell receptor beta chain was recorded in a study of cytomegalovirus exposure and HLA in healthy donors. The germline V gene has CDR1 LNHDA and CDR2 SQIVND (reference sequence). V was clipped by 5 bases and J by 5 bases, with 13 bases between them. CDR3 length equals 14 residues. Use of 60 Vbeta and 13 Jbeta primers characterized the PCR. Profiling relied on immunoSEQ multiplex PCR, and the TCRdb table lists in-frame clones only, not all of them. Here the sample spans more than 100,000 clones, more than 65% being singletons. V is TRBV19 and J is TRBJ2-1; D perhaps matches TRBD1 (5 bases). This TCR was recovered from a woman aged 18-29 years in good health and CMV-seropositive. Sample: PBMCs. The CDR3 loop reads CASSLLGPHNEQFF. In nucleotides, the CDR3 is TGTGCCAGTAGTCTACTGGGGCCTCACAATGAGCAGTTCTTC.